This paragraph reports one T cell receptor beta chain. Only in-frame clones appear in the TCRdb table, and some are missing; sequencing was by immunoSEQ multiplex PCR. This sample has about 250,000 clones, with about 86% found just once. This record belongs to a study of blood T cell repertoires in COVID-19. For the study at large: Sites in the United States, Italy and Spain provided acute and convalescent COVID-19 samples. PBMCs, B-cell-depleted T cells, or T cells provided the cDNA or gDNA that made up the material.

The CDR3 covers 15 residues. Germline-derived CDR1 and CDR2 are MNHEY and SVGEGT. Trimming left V 2 bases short and J 1 base short, with 6 bases between. V is TRBV6-2 or TRBV6-3 and J is TRBJ2-6, with a tentative D call TRBD1 (6 bases). The sample taken for sequencing was peripheral blood. This receptor was identified in a man at least 80 years old with acute or convalescent COVID-19. CDR3 residues: CASSYGTSGANVLTF. CDR3 bases: TGTGCCAGCAGTTACGGGACATCTGGGGCCAACGTCCTGACTTTC.